This is a list of T cell receptor beta chains from one sample in a study of cytotoxic CD8 clonotypes in ibrutinib-treated CLL. The assay was immunoSEQ multiplex PCR, and TCRdb's table has in-frame clones only and misses some. Of hundreds of thousands of clones listed, approximately 70% are singletons. Sequences were derived from PBMCs, sampled after 12 months of ibrutinib treatment. These receptors were obtained from a human donor with chronic lymphocytic leukemia. CDR3s include the opening cysteine and the closing phenylalanine or tryptophan. Each record gives: J gene, CDR3 length, V gene, clone size, D gene, CDR3 DNA, CDR3 protein. The D gene is left open where the match is weak. Only some rows state a clone size, as once, few, many or a class for expanded clones.

TRBJ2-1	12	TRBV2	-	-	TGTGCCAGCAGTTCCGAGGGGTATGAGCAGTTCTTC	CASSSEGYEQFF
TRBJ2-2	14	TRBV9	-	TRBD2	TGTGCCAGCAGCGTACTAGCGGGGCCCGGGGAGCTGTTTTTT	CASSVLAGPGELFF
TRBJ2-5	14	TRBV25-1	-	-	TGTGCCAGCCTTGGCTCGACAGCTAAAGAGACCCAGTACTTC	CASLGSTAKETQYF
TRBJ1-2	15	TRBV6-1	-	-	TGTGCCAGCAGACACCCCACGGGGTGGCACTATGGCTACACCTTC	CASRHPTGWHYGYTF
TRBJ1-2	15	TRBV4-1	-	-	TGCGCCAGCAGCCGGCGTGACACAGGGAATAATGGCTACACCTTC	CASSRRDTGNNGYTF
TRBJ1-1	14	TRBV11-2	few	-	TGTGCCAGCAGCTTAGTTGGGGTGGGGACTGAAGCTTTCTTT	CASSLVGVGTEAFF
TRBJ1-1	15	TRBV7-2	-	-	TGTGCCAGCAGCTTGGACGGGGGGCTGGGTTCTGAAGCTTTCTTT	CASSLDGGLGSEAFF
TRBJ2-5	16	TRBV7-2	-	TRBD2	TGTGCCAGCAGCTTAGAGGACGGGAGGGCCTCGGGGACCCAGTACTTC	CASSLEDGRASGTQYF
TRBJ2-4	17	TRBV7-2	-	TRBD2	TGTGCCAGCAGCTTAAGCGGGAGGGCGGGGACCAAAAACATTCAGTACTTC	CASSLSGRAGTKNIQYF
TRBJ1-2	13	TRBV6-5	-	-	TGTGCCAGCAGTGCCGGGGCTAATAGGGGCTACACCTTC	CASSAGANRGYTF
TRBJ2-1	11	TRBV6-5	-	-	TGTGCCAGCACCTCGTACAATGAGCAGTTCTTC	CASTSYNEQFF
TRBJ2-3	16	TRBV27	-	TRBD2	TGTGCCAGCAGTTTAGAGAGCGGGAGGTTCTCCAATACGCAGTATTTT	CASSLESGRFSNTQYF
TRBJ1-3	13	TRBV5-4	-	-	TGTGCCAGCAGCTCCGGTGGAGGAAACACCATATATTTT	CASSSGGGNTIYF
TRBJ2-2	16	TRBV11-2	once	-	TGTGCCAGCAGCTTAGGGACTAACTACAACACCGGGGAGCTGTTTTTT	CASSLGTNYNTGELFF
TRBJ1-2	16	TRBV19	once	-	TGTGCCAGTAGTTTTCGCCGTCCGGAGACCAACTATGGCTACACCTTC	CASSFRRPETNYGYTF
TRBJ1-1	16	TRBV7-9	-	TRBD1	TGTGCCAGCAGCTTAACAGGGGGACATCCGAACACTGAAGCTTTCTTT	CASSLTGGHPNTEAFF
TRBJ2-7	15	TRBV29-1	-	TRBD2	TGCAGCGTTGAAAGTGGACTAGCGGGAGGGAGCGAGCAGTACTTC	CSVESGLAGGSEQYF
TRBJ1-5	15	TRBV9	-	TRBD1	TGTGCCAGCAGCGTAACGGACAGGATTAATCAGCCCCAGCATTTT	CASSVTDRINQPQHF
TRBJ2-1	12	TRBV29-1	few	-	TGCAGCGTCAAAACAGATTACAATGAGCAGTTCTTC	CSVKTDYNEQFF
TRBJ1-2	13	TRBV30	many	TRBD1	TGTGCCTCTGCGGGACAGGGGATCGATGGCTACACCTTC	CASAGQGIDGYTF
TRBJ2-7	15	TRBV6-5	-	TRBD1	TGTGCCAGCAGTCAATGGACAGGGCCCGCCAACGAGCAGTACTTC	CASSQWTGPANEQYF
TRBJ2-1	14	TRBV4-3	-	-	TGCGCCAGCGCTCGGACCCGCTCCTACAATGAGCAGTTCTTC	CASARTRSYNEQFF
TRBJ2-5	14	TRBV4-1	few	-	TGCGCCAGCAGCCAGTCCCTGGGGCGGGAGACCCAGTACTTC	CASSQSLGRETQYF